Listed below are T cell receptor beta chains from one sample, sequenced in a study of T cells in Graves' hyperthyroidism and ophthalmopathy. TCRdb independently ran MiXCR on the multiplex PCR reads; one entry per CDR3 protein. Here the sample spans hundreds of thousands of distinct CDR3 sequences, about 20% being singletons. Material: blood. The receptors originated from a man aged 40-49 years with Graves' ophthalmopathy. CDR3s include the opening cysteine and the closing phenylalanine or tryptophan. A D gene is named only where the DNA matches it firmly. Clone size appears in some rows only: once, few, many, or a class for an expanded clone.

D: NA; size: NA; J: TRBJ2-7; V: TRBV5-5; CDR3: CASSLWSEMSSYEQYF; DNA: TGTGCCAGCAGCTTGTGGTCAGAGATGTCCTCCTACGAGCAGTACTTC
D: NA; size: NA; J: TRBJ1-6; V: TRBV11-2; CDR3: CASSIRGGWGGKGSESPLHF; DNA: TGTGCCAGCAGCATCAGAGGGGGTTGGGGGGGCAAAGGATCAGAATCACCCCTCCACTTT
D: TRBD1; size: NA; J: TRBJ1-2; V: TRBV28; CDR3: CASRMGQGPNYGYTF; DNA: TGTGCCAGCAGGATGGGACAGGGCCCTAACTATGGCTACACCTTC
D: NA; size: NA; J: TRBJ1-2; V: TRBV15; CDR3: CATSRSSSGAFGYTF; DNA: TGTGCCACCAGCAGATCCTCTTCGGGGGCATTTGGCTACACCTTC
D: NA; size: many; J: TRBJ2-3; V: TRBV20-1; CDR3: CSAGVYAWADTQYF; DNA: TGCAGTGCTGGGGTTTACGCGTGGGCAGATACGCAGTATTTT
D: NA; size: NA; J: TRBJ1-4; V: TRBV6-1; CDR3: CASRTGILTEKLFF; DNA: TGTGCCAGCAGAACAGGGATTCTGACGGAAAAACTGTTTTTT
D: NA; size: few; J: TRBJ2-3; V: TRBV29-1; CDR3: CSVDVRGSETDTQYF; DNA: TGCAGCGTTGACGTCCGGGGGAGTGAGACAGATACGCAGTATTTT
D: TRBD1; size: many; J: TRBJ1-1; V: TRBV20-1; CDR3: CSARDRLMTEAFF; DNA: TGCAGTGCGAGGGACAGGTTGATGACTGAAGCTTTCTTT
D: NA; size: many; J: TRBJ2-3; V: TRBV30; CDR3: CAWSVRGTDTQYF; DNA: TGTGCCTGGAGTGTACGGGGCACAGATACGCAGTATTTT
D: TRBD1; size: NA; J: TRBJ1-2; V: TRBV10-3; CDR3: CAISQDRLYGYTF; DNA: TGTGCCATCAGTCAGGACAGGCTCTATGGCTACACCTTC
D: NA; size: few; J: TRBJ2-7; V: TRBV4-2; CDR3: CASSQADRSSYEQYF; DNA: TGTGCCAGCAGCCAAGCCGACCGATCGAGCTACGAGCAGTACTTC
D: NA; size: many; J: TRBJ2-3; V: TRBV12-3/TRBV12-4; CDR3: CASSLVGSYLDTQYF; DNA: TGTGCCAGCAGTTTAGTGGGCAGTTACCTAGATACGCAGTATTTT
D: NA; size: NA; J: TRBJ2-5; V: TRBV11-2; CDR3: CASSFGDSGFKTQYF; DNA: TGTGCCAGCAGCTTTGGGGATAGCGGATTTAAAACCCAGTACTTC
D: TRBD2; size: NA; J: TRBJ2-7; V: TRBV15; CDR3: CATSRAGGEQYF; DNA: TGTGCCACCAGCAGAGCGGGGGGCGAGCAGTACTTC
D: TRBD1; size: few; J: TRBJ1-6; V: TRBV27; CDR3: CASSPTWMGQNNSPLHF; DNA: TGTGCCAGCAGTCCTACTTGGATGGGACAGAATAATTCACCCCTCCACTTT
D: NA; size: many; J: TRBJ2-7; V: TRBV11-2; CDR3: CASSLDLGVGEQYF; DNA: TGTGCCAGCAGCTTAGATCTGGGGGTGGGCGAGCAGTACTTC
D: NA; size: few; J: TRBJ2-3; V: TRBV2; CDR3: CASSFESNKRGTDTQYF; DNA: TGTGCCAGTAGCTTTGAGTCTAACAAACGGGGCACAGATACGCAGTATTTT
D: NA; size: NA; J: TRBJ2-7; V: TRBV11-2; CDR3: CASSETSSYEQYF; DNA: TGTGCCAGCAGCGAGACATCGTCCTACGAGCAGTACTTC
D: NA; size: NA; J: TRBJ1-5; V: TRBV6-1; CDR3: CASSYGFGGNQPQHF; DNA: TGTGCCAGCAGTTACGGCTTCGGGGGCAATCAGCCCCAGCATTTT
D: NA; size: many; J: TRBJ1-6; V: TRBV6-5; CDR3: CASSYRLTGRSGSYNSPLHF; DNA: TGTGCCAGCAGTTACCGACTGACAGGCCGGTCGGGCTCCTATAATTCACCCCTCCACTTT
D: NA; size: many; J: TRBJ2-1; V: TRBV3-1; CDR3: CASSPTSSSYNEQFF; DNA: TGTGCCAGCAGCCCGACTAGTAGCTCCTACAATGAGCAGTTCTTC
D: NA; size: many; J: TRBJ2-5; V: TRBV10-3; CDR3: CAISEPGREETQYF; DNA: TGTGCCATCAGTGAGCCGGGCCGGGAAGAGACCCAGTACTTC
D: NA; size: few; J: TRBJ2-7; V: TRBV24-1; CDR3: CATSGWQAVGEQYF; DNA: TGTGCCACCAGTGGGTGGCAGGCGGTCGGGGAGCAGTACTTC
D: NA; size: NA; J: TRBJ2-1; V: TRBV20-1; CDR3: CSASTLPGGAVSYNEQFF; DNA: TGCAGTGCTAGTACCCTTCCTGGCGGGGCAGTTTCCTACAATGAGCAGTTCTTC
D: TRBD2; size: few; J: TRBJ2-3; V: TRBV27; CDR3: CASSLGAGGIDTQYF; DNA: TGTGCCAGCAGTTTAGGAGCGGGAGGTATAGATACGCAGTATTTT
D: TRBD2; size: NA; J: TRBJ2-3; V: TRBV4-3; CDR3: CASSQNTAGAGDTQYF; DNA: TGCGCCAGCAGCCAAAATACAGCGGGAGCGGGAGATACGCAGTATTTT